This entry lists 2 T cell receptor beta chains sequenced from one sample in a study of CD8 T cells in ankylosing spondylitis. TCRdb recomputed calls from the 5' RACE reads with MiXCR, one row per CDR3 protein. The sample includes roughly 170,000 distinct CDR3 sequences, around 8.9% of them seen just once. The sequencing sample was made of blood, either unsorted or a sorted T cell fraction (not recorded which). These receptor sequences come from a female donor with ankylosing spondylitis or in good health (not recorded which).

A few counts support this clonotype. The V gene is TRBV24-1, the J gene TRBJ2-1; TRBD2 is a possible D gene (7 bases). Deletions cut 5 bases from V and 5 bases from J, with 18 bases between. The germline V gene has CDR1 KGHDR and CDR2 SFDVKD. This CDR3 comprises 16 residues. CDR3: CATSGFRGEGNNEQFF. In DNA, the CDR3 is TGTGCCACCAGTGGCTTTAGGGGGGAGGGTAACAATGAGCAGTTCTTC.

The gene calls are TRBV29-1 and TRBJ1-2, with a possible D match to TRBD1 (6 bases). The CDR3 sequence is 12 residues long. Trimming cost V 7 bases and J 0 bases, with 9 bases left between them. Germline loops: CDR1 SQVTM, CDR2 ANQGSEA. The CDR3 nucleotides are TGCAGCGCGACAGGTCCTAACTATGGCTACACCTTC. Protein: CSATGPNYGYTF.